A single sample is the source of the 17 T cell receptor beta chains below, sequenced in a study of blood T cell repertoires in COVID-19. Profiling relied on immunoSEQ multiplex PCR, and the TCRdb table lists in-frame clones only, not all of them. The repertoire holds 300,000 or so clones, with roughly 84% as singletons. The sample consisted of peripheral blood. These TCRs come from a man aged 50 to 59 with active or convalescent COVID-19.

V is TRBV19 and J is TRBJ1-6; D unclear. Germline lookup yields CDR1 LNHDA and CDR2 SQIVND (reference sequence). The CDR3 totals 13 residues. The ends were cut back, 6 bases at V and 6 bases at J, with 9 bases in the middle. As DNA, the CDR3 is TGTGCCAGTAGCGGGTCACTTAATTCACCCCTCCACTTT. It yields the protein CASSGSLNSPLHF.

This clone has only a few counts. The chain uses TRBV2 and TRBJ2-7, with D possibly matching TRBD1 (6 bases). Trimming shortened V by 9 bases and J by 1 base, and 13 bases separated the two germline ends. The CDR3 extends over 13 amino acids. Germline assignment: CDR1 SNHLY and CDR2 FYNNEI. CDR3 sequence reads: CARGGAASYEQYF. The DNA for the CDR3 is TGTGCCAGAGGGGGAGCGGCATCCTACGAGCAGTACTTC.

V is TRBV5-1 and J is TRBJ1-1, with D uncertain. V lost 0 bases, J lost 1 base, and 7 bases lay in between. The CDR3 spans 14 residues. Looked up from germline, CDR1 is SGHRS and CDR2 is YFSETQ. CDR3 nucleotide sequence: TGCGCCAGCAGCTTGGGAGTCACGAACACTGAAGCTTTCTTT. Protein product: CASSLGVTNTEAFF.

V usage is TRBV6-1 and J usage is TRBJ1-1; D might be TRBD1 (6 bases). Germline V gene data show CDR1 as MNHNS and CDR2 as SASEGT. Trimming took 3 bases from V and 9 from J, leaving 14 bases between them. This CDR3 has 13 residues. The CDR3 spells CASSDRGWGKAFF. CDR3 in DNA: TGTGCCAGCAGTGACAGGGGTTGGGGAAAAGCTTTCTTT.

The V gene is TRBV4-3, the J gene TRBJ1-4; D is undetermined. Trimming pared 3 bases from V and 3 bases from J, leaving 14 bases between. The CDR3 runs to 16 residues. Germline V gives CDR1 LGHNA, CDR2 YSLEER. DNA for the CDR3: TGCGCCAGCAGCCATTTAGCGCCACAGTCTAATGAAAAACTGTTTTTT. Amino acid sequence: CASSHLAPQSNEKLFF.

This rearrangement joins TRBV6-5 to TRBJ2-7; TRBD2 might be the D (6 bases). In germline, CDR1 is MNHEY, CDR2 SVGAGI. Trimming removed 1 base at V and 4 bases at J, with 11 bases between. This CDR3 is built from 14 residues. The CDR3 loop reads CASSYFRESYEQYF. The CDR3 DNA is TGTGCCAGCAGTTACTTCCGGGAGTCTTACGAGCAGTACTTC.

The rearrangement links TRBV24-1 to TRBJ2-2; 9 bases line up with TRBD1. Trimming took 4 bases from V and 6 from J; bases not matched to a gene: 5. This CDR3 comprises 15 residues. Germline V lookup: CDR1 KGHDR, CDR2 SFDVKD. CDR3: CATSDPGQGPGELFF. In nucleotides, the CDR3 is TGTGCCACCAGTGACCCGGGACAGGGTCCCGGGGAGCTGTTTTTT.

DNA for the CDR3: TGTGCCAGCAGTGAGGAAGGGAGGCCCCAGCATTTT. Amino acids: CASSEEGRPQHF. V usage is TRBV25-1 and J usage is TRBJ1-5; no clear D gene. Germline-derived CDR1 and CDR2 are MGHDK and SYGVNS. This CDR3 spans 12 amino acids. V lost 3 bases to trimming and J lost 9 bases, with 9 bases between them.

The V and J genes are TRBV24-1 and TRBJ2-3; a possible D gene is TRBD2 (6 bases). Trimming removed 7 bases at V and 1 base at J, with 14 bases between. Per germline, CDR1 KGHDR and CDR2 SFDVKD. The CDR3 extends over 15 amino acids. CDR3 amino acids: CATSPAGGGTDTQYF. In DNA form, the CDR3 reads TGTGCCACCAGCCCGGCCGGAGGGGGCACAGATACGCAGTATTTT.

J is TRBJ1-2 and V is TRBV10-3; D call uncertain. Germline values: CDR1 ENHRY, CDR2 SYGVKD. Trimming left V 4 bases short and J 0 bases short, with 9 bases between. This CDR3 has 14 amino acids. The CDR3: CAISGTVTNYGYTF. CDR3 coding DNA: TGTGCCATCAGTGGGACTGTGACTAACTATGGCTACACCTTC.

This clone was recorded once. The J gene is TRBJ1-4, the V gene TRBV5-1, with 9 positions matching TRBD1. With 4 bases clipped from V and 2 bases from J, the junction kept 9 bases outside the gene matches. Per germline, CDR1 SGHRS and CDR2 YFSETQ. This CDR3 comprises 17 residues. CDR3 sequence (DNA): TGCGCCAGCAGCCGGAGCCGGGACAGGGCTACTAATGAAAAACTGTTTTTT. It codes for CASSRSRDRATNEKLFF. The whole variable domain, filled in from reference TRBV5-1 and TRBJ1-4, reads KAGVTQTPRYLIKTRGQQVTLSCSPISGHRSVSWYQQTPGQGLQFLFEYFSETQRNKGNFPGRFSGRQFSNSRSEMNVSTLELGDSALYLCASSRSRDRATNEKLFFGSGTQLSVL.

The chain uses TRBV5-1 and TRBJ2-2; unclear D gene. Trimming removed 0 bases from V and 4 bases from J, with 4 bases in between. The CDR3 is 13 amino acids. Per germline, CDR1 SGHRS and CDR2 YFSETQ. CDR3 amino acids: CASSLDGTGELFF. DNA for the CDR3: TGCGCCAGCAGCTTGGACGGCACCGGGGAGCTGTTTTTT.

The chain recombines TRBV7-3 with TRBJ2-2, with a weak D call TRBD2 (5 bases). Deletions cut 3 bases from V and 6 bases from J, with 14 bases between. The CDR3 sequence is 15 residues long. The germline CDR1 and CDR2 sequences are SGHTA and FQGTGA. In DNA, the CDR3 is TGTGCCAGCAGCTTTCGGCCTAGCTGGTCCGGGGAGCTGTTTTTT. Translated: CASSFRPSWSGELFF.

The V and J genes are TRBV6-5 and TRBJ1-5, with D uncertain. The V gene's germline CDR1 is MNHEY and CDR2 SVGAGI. The germline V and J ends were trimmed by 0 bases and 8 bases, with 8 bases remaining between them. This CDR3 region has 13 residues. The CDR3 region is CASSYSPGEPQHF. As DNA, the CDR3 is TGTGCCAGCAGTTACTCGCCAGGCGAGCCCCAGCATTTT.

The V and J genes are TRBV5-4 and TRBJ1-2; 7 nucleotides align to TRBD1. J was trimmed by 3 bases and V by 4 bases; bases with no gene match: 6. The V gene's germline CDR1 is SGHNT and CDR2 YYREEE (reference sequence). The CDR3 is 14 amino acids. Here the CDR3 reads CASSPQTGYYGYTF. The CDR3 coding sequence is TGTGCCAGCAGCCCACAGACAGGGTACTATGGCTACACCTTC.

The chain carries TRBV6-5 and TRBJ2-5; D perhaps matches TRBD1 (6 bases). V lost 7 bases, J lost 1 base, and 10 bases lay in between. Per germline, CDR1 MNHEY and CDR2 SVGAGI. CDR3 size: 13 residues. CDR3 sequence (DNA): TGTGCCAGCACTACAGGGTTCCAAGAGACCCAGTACTTC. Protein: CASTTGFQETQYF.

Points on this clone: Other nucleotide sequences from this sample produce the same CDR3. The rearrangement uses TRBV5-1 and TRBJ1-5; TRBD1 matches 10 bases. The CDR3 is 15 residues long. The germline gives CDR1 SGHRS, CDR2 YFSETQ. Trimming removed 0 bases from V and 7 bases from J; junction bases left unmatched: 4. This CDR3 reads CASSLGTGGGQPQHF. The CDR3 DNA reads as TGCGCCAGCAGCTTGGGGACAGGGGGAGGGCAGCCCCAGCATTTT.